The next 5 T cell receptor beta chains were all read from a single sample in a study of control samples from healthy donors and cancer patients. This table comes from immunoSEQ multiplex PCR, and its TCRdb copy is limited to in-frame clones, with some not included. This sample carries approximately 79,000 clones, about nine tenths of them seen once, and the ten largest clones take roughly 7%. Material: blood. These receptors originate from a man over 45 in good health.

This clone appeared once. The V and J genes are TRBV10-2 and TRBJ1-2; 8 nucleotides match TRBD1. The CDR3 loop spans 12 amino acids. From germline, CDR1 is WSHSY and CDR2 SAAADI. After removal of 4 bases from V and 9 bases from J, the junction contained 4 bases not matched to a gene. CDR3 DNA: TGCGCCAGCAGTGCAGGGGGCATGAGCTACACCTTC. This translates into CASSAGGMSYTF.

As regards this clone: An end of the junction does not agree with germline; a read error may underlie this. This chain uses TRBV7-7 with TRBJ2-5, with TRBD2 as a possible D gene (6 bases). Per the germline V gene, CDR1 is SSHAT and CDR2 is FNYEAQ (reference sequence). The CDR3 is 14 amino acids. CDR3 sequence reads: CASSLEVGGRPQYF. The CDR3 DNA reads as TGTGCTAGCAGCTTAGAGGTTGGAGGGAGGCCCCAGTACTTC.

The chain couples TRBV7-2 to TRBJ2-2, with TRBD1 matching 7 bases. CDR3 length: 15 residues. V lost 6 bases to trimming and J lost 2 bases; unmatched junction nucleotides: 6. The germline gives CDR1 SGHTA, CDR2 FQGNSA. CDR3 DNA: TGTGCCAGCAGTCCGGGACAGAGAAACACCGGGGAGCTGTTTTTT. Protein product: CASSPGQRNTGELFF. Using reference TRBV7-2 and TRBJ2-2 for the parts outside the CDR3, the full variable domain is GAGVSQSPSNKVTEKGKDVELRCDPISGHTALYWYRQSLGQGLEFLIYFQGNSAPDKSGLPSDRFSAERTGGSVSTLTIQRTQQEDSAVYLCASSPGQRNTGELFFGEGSRLTVL.

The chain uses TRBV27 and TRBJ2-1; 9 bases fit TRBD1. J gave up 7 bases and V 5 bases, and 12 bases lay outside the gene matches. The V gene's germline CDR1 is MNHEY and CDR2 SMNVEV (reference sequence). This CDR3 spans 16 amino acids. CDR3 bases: TGTGCCAGCAGTACATCAGGGGACAGGGAGAGAAATGAGCAGTTCTTC. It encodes CASSTSGDRERNEQFF.

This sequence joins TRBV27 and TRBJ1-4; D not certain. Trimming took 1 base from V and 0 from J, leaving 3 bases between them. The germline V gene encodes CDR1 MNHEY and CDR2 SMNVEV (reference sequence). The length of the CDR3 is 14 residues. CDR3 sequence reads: CASSLFSTNEKLFF. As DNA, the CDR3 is TGTGCCAGCAGTTTATTTTCAACTAATGAAAAACTGTTTTTT. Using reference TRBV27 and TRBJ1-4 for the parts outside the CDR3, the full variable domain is EAQVTQNPRYLITVTGKKLTVTCSQNMNHEYMSWYRQDPGLGLRQIYYSMNVEVTDKGDVPEGYKVSRKEKRNFPLILESPSPNQTSLYFCASSLFSTNEKLFFGSGTQLSVL.